This is a list of T cell receptor beta chains from one sample in a study of response to subunit inactivated influenza vaccine. MiXCR, run by TCRdb on the RT-PCR reads, gives a single entry per CDR3 protein. The repertoire holds 750,000 to 850,000 distinct CDR3 sequences, with roughly 18% as singletons. The sequenced sample was PBMCs from blood, obtained about 5 days after vaccination. The receptors were gathered from a man over 45 who received an inactivated influenza vaccine. Both conserved end residues are part of each CDR3. The order of the fields is D gene, V gene, clone size, J gene, CDR3 DNA, CDR3 protein. The D gene is left open where the match is weak. Only some rows state a clone size, as once, few, many or a class for expanded clones.

D: TRBD1
V: TRBV29-1
size: -
J: TRBJ2-5
DNA: TGCAGCGTTCGACAGGGGCCGGCTCAAGAGACCCAGTACTTC
CDR3: CSVRQGPAQETQYF

D: -
V: TRBV12-3/TRBV12-4
size: many
J: TRBJ1-2
DNA: TGTGCCAGCAGTTTAGTCAGCTATGGCTACACCTTC
CDR3: CASSLVSYGYTF

D: TRBD2
V: TRBV7-2
size: once
J: TRBJ2-1
DNA: TGTGCCAGCACTCTGGGGGGGATTACCTCCTACAATGAGCAGTTCTTC
CDR3: CASTLGGITSYNEQFF

D: -
V: TRBV20-1
size: few
J: TRBJ2-7
DNA: TGCAGTGCTAGAGATGTAGAGGGAACCTACGAGCAGTACTTC
CDR3: CSARDVEGTYEQYF

D: TRBD1
V: TRBV12-3/TRBV12-4
size: -
J: TRBJ2-3
DNA: TGTGCCAGCAGTTTGCGGACAGGGTTTGCAGATACGCAGTATTTT
CDR3: CASSLRTGFADTQYF

D: TRBD1
V: TRBV5-1
size: few
J: TRBJ2-4
DNA: TGCGCCAGCAGCTCCAGGGGGTTAGCCAAAAACATTCAGTACTTC
CDR3: CASSSRGLAKNIQYF

D: -
V: TRBV18
size: -
J: TRBJ1-3
DNA: TGTGCCAGCTCACCATATCCAGCCGAGACCCCCGGAAACACCATATATTTT
CDR3: CASSPYPAETPGNTIYF

D: -
V: TRBV5-1
size: few
J: TRBJ2-7
DNA: TGCGCCAGCAGCAAGGACGGCACGAGCTACGAGCAGTACTTC
CDR3: CASSKDGTSYEQYF

D: -
V: TRBV6-1
size: -
J: TRBJ1-1
DNA: TGTGCCAGCAGTGAAGCCCGGGGGAATACTGAAGCTTTCTTT
CDR3: CASSEARGNTEAFF

D: TRBD1
V: TRBV28
size: -
J: TRBJ1-6
DNA: TGTGCCAGCAGTTTATGGTCGACAGGGAGCTCCTATAATTCACCCCTCCACTTT
CDR3: CASSLWSTGSSYNSPLHF

D: -
V: TRBV4-2
size: many
J: TRBJ2-7
DNA: TGTGCCAGCAGCTCCCTGTTCAGCGGGCTTTCCTACGAGCAGTACTTC
CDR3: CASSSLFSGLSYEQYF

D: -
V: TRBV29-1
size: few
J: TRBJ2-1
DNA: TGCAGCGCTGCTAGGCTAGGGGCCTCCAATGAGCAGTTCTTC
CDR3: CSAARLGASNEQFF

D: TRBD2
V: TRBV7-3
size: few
J: TRBJ2-1
DNA: TGTGCCAGCAGCTTAATGGGACTAGATGAGCAGTTCTTC
CDR3: CASSLMGLDEQFF

D: -
V: TRBV11-2
size: -
J: TRBJ2-5
DNA: TGTGCCAGCAGCTCCCTGGGGCCGCAGGAGACCCAGTACTTC
CDR3: CASSSLGPQETQYF

D: TRBD1
V: TRBV7-9
size: few
J: TRBJ2-2
DNA: TGTGCCAGCAGCCTGAGGGACAGACCAGAGACCGGGGAGCTGTTTTTT
CDR3: CASSLRDRPETGELFF

D: TRBD1
V: TRBV10-3
size: few
J: TRBJ1-4
DNA: TGTGCCATCAGTGAGCGGGGGACAGGGAATGAAAAACTGTTTTTT
CDR3: CAISERGTGNEKLFF

D: TRBD1
V: TRBV7-9
size: -
J: TRBJ2-7
DNA: TGTGCCAGCAGCGAGATACGGACAGGGGGCATTTACGAGCAGTACTTC
CDR3: CASSEIRTGGIYEQYF

D: -
V: TRBV7-9
size: few
J: TRBJ2-3
DNA: TGTGCCCCGGGGGCCCCTGAGGCCTTCGATACGCAGTATTTT
CDR3: CAPGAPEAFDTQYF

D: -
V: TRBV20-1
size: -
J: TRBJ2-1
DNA: TGCAGTGCTAGACGGACCCTCCCGAGGGATGAGCAGTTCTTC
CDR3: CSARRTLPRDEQFF

D: TRBD2
V: TRBV7-9
size: -
J: TRBJ2-1
DNA: TGTGCCAGCAGCTTAAGTCTAGCGGGGGGGATAGCCTTC
CDR3: CASSLSLAGGIAF

D: -
V: TRBV7-9
size: -
J: TRBJ2-5
DNA: TGTGCCAGCAGCTTCAGAATCGGGGAGACCCAGTACTTC
CDR3: CASSFRIGETQYF

D: -
V: TRBV27
size: -
J: TRBJ2-2
DNA: TGTGCCAGCAGCAAACGGACTAACCTCGGGTCCAGGGAGCTGTTTTTT
CDR3: CASSKRTNLGSRELFF

D: -
V: TRBV4-3
size: -
J: TRBJ2-7
DNA: TGCGCCAGCAGCCAAGATCGGAGAGGGTCCTACGAGCAGTACTTC
CDR3: CASSQDRRGSYEQYF

D: TRBD1
V: TRBV11-2
size: -
J: TRBJ2-7
DNA: TGTGCCAGCAGCACCCGACCGACCAGGGGGTTTAGGTACGAGCAGTACTTC
CDR3: CASSTRPTRGFRYEQYF

D: -
V: TRBV6-2/TRBV6-3
size: -
J: TRBJ2-1
DNA: TGTGCCAGCAGTGGCTTTTTTCACAATGAGCAGTTCTTC
CDR3: CASSGFFHNEQFF

D: TRBD2
V: TRBV24-1
size: once
J: TRBJ2-3
DNA: TGTGCCACCAGTGATTTGTTTAGCGGGGGTACAGATACGCAGTATTTT
CDR3: CATSDLFSGGTDTQYF

D: -
V: TRBV27
size: few
J: TRBJ2-1
DNA: TGTGCCAGCAGTTGGGGGTGGGCAGCTGGAAATGAGCAGTTCTTC
CDR3: CASSWGWAAGNEQFF

D: -
V: TRBV3-1
size: few
J: TRBJ2-5
DNA: TGTGCCAGCAGCCAATACGGAGAGACCCAGTACTTC
CDR3: CASSQYGETQYF

D: TRBD2
V: TRBV5-6
size: few
J: TRBJ2-1
DNA: TGTGCCAGCAGCTTGCGTCTAGCGGGGGGTAGCGATGAGCAGTTCTTC
CDR3: CASSLRLAGGSDEQFF